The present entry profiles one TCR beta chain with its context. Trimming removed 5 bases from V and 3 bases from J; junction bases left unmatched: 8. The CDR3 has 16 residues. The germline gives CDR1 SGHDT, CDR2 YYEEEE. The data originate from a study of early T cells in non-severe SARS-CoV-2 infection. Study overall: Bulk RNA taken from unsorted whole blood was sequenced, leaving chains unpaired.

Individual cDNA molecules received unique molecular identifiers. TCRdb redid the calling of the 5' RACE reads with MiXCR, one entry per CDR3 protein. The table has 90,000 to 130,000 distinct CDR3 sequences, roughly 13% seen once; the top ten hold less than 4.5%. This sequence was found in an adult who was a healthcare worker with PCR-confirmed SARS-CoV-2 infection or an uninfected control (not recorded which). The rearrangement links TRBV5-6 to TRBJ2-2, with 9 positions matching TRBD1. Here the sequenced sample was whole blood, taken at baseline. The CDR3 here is CASSGLDRGDTGELFF. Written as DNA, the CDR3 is TGTGCCAGCAGTGGACTGGACAGGGGAGACACCGGGGAGCTGTTTTTT.